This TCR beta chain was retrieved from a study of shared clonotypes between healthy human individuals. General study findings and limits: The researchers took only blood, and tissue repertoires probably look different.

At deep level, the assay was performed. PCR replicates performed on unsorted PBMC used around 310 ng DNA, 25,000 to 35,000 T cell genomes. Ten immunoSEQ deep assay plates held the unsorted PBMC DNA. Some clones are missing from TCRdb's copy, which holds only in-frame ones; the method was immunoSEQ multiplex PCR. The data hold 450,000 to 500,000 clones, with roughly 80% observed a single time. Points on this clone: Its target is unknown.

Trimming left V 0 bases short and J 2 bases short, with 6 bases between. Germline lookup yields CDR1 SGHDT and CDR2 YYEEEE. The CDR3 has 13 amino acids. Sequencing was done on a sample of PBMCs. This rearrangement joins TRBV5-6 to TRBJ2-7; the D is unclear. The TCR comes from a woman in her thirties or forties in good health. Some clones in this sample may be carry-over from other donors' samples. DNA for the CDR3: TGTGCCAGCAGCTTGGGCTTCACCTACGAGCAGTACTTC. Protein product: CASSLGFTYEQYF. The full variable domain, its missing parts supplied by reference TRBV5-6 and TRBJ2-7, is DAGVTQSPTHLIKTRGQQVTLRCSPKSGHDTVSWYQQALGQGPQFIFQYYEEEERQRGNFPDRFSGHQFPNYSSELNVNALLLGDSALYLCASSLGFTYEQYFGPGTRLTVT.